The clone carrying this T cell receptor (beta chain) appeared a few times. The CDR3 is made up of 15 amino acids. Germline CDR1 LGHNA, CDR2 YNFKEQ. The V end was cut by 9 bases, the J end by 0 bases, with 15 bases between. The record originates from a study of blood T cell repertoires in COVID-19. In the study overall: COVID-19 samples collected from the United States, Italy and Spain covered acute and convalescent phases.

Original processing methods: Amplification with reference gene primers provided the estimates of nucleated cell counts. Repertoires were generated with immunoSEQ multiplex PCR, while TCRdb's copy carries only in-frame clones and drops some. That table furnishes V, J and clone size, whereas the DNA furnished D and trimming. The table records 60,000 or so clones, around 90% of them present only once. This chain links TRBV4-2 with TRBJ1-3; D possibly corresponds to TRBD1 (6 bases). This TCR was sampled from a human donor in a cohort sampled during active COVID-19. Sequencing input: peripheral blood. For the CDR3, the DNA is TGTGCCAGTCAAACAGGGCCCATCTCTGGAAACACCATATATTTT. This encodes CASQTGPISGNTIYF.